These 21 T cell receptor beta chains originate from one sample sequenced in a study of blood T cell repertoires in COVID-19. Clones were sequenced by immunoSEQ multiplex PCR, and TCRdb holds only the in-frame ones, with some missing. This repertoire shows approximately 200,000 clones, 65% to 90% found once; its top ten account for 6.5% to 9%. Material for sequencing was peripheral blood. The receptor source for this set is a woman in her 50s with acute or convalescent COVID-19.

This rearrangement joins TRBV5-1 to TRBJ2-1, with 10 positions matching TRBD1. This CDR3 comprises 14 residues. Losses at the gene ends were 2 bases for V and 6 bases for J; bases not matched to a gene: 2. Per germline, CDR1 SGHRS and CDR2 YFSETQ. Here the CDR3 DNA reads TGCGCCAGCAGCTTCGGACAGGGGGGCAATGAGCAGTTCTTC. Amino acid sequence: CASSFGQGGNEQFF.

The chain employs TRBV23-1 and TRBJ2-3, with TRBD1 matching over 7 bases. TRBV23-1 is placed among ORFs of uncertain function. V gave up 4 bases and J gave up 4 bases; unmatched junction bases: 5. The CDR3 runs 14 residues. CDR3 loop: CASSLEGAADTQYF. In DNA, the CDR3 is TGCGCCAGCAGTCTCGAGGGGGCCGCAGATACGCAGTATTTT.

The DNA of the CDR3 is TGTGCCAGCAGGGCCCGGACAGGGGCTTTTAGGGAGACCCAGTACTTC. The encoded protein is CASRARTGAFRETQYF. The rearrangement uses TRBV27 and TRBJ2-5; 9 bases map to TRBD1. The CDR3 is 16 residues long. Germline-derived CDR1 and CDR2 are MNHEY and SMNVEV (reference sequence). The V gene end was trimmed by 6 bases and the J gene end by 5 bases; junction bases not matched to a gene: 13.

V usage is TRBV30 and J usage is TRBJ1-2; tentatively, D is TRBD1 (6 bases). Trimming took 3 bases from V and 8 from J, leaving 16 bases between them. The CDR3 has 13 residues. Germline loops: CDR1 GTSNPN, CDR2 SVGIG (reference sequence). In DNA form, the CDR3 reads TGTGCCTGGAGGTTCGGGACATCAGGGGGCTACACCTTC. Amino acids: CAWRFGTSGGYTF.

This clone showed up just a few times. The chain recombines TRBV7-2 with TRBJ1-6, with a possible D match to TRBD1 (6 bases). V gave up 1 base and J gave up 7 bases, with 17 bases separating them. The CDR3 has 17 residues. Germline values: CDR1 SGHTA, CDR2 FQGNSA. CDR3 nucleotide sequence: TGTGCCAGCAGCTTAGTATCGATCAGGGGTGGAAATTCACCCCTCCACTTT. Translated, it gives CASSLVSIRGGNSPLHF.

The chain carries TRBV27 and TRBJ2-7, with a weak D call TRBD1 (6 bases). The CDR3 totals 15 residues. CDR1 and CDR2 (germline): MNHEY, SMNVEV (reference sequence). The V end lost 3 bases, the J end lost 2 bases, and 14 bases lay between the germline ends. The chain's CDR3 is CASSLQGRKTYEQYF. CDR3 sequence (DNA): TGTGCCAGCAGTTTGCAGGGGCGAAAGACCTACGAGCAGTACTTC.

This chain links TRBV15 with TRBJ2-7; TRBD1 agrees at 11 bases. The length of the CDR3 is 14 residues. Germline CDR1 reads LNHNV; CDR2 reads YYDKDF (reference sequence). The J segment lost 4 bases and the V segment lost 9 bases, leaving 8 bases of the junction unmatched. The CDR3 region is CATAPDRGPYEQYF. The CDR3 bases are TGTGCCACGGCTCCGGACAGGGGGCCGTACGAGCAGTACTTC.

This chain uses TRBV28 with TRBJ1-1; TRBD1 agrees at 7 bases. The J segment lost 0 bases and the V segment lost 5 bases, leaving 6 bases of the junction unmatched. Germline V CDR1 and CDR2: MDHEN, SYDVKM. The length of the CDR3 is 15 residues. The CDR3 bases are TGTGCCAGCAGTACACAGGGGATGATGAACACTGAAGCTTTCTTT. It encodes CASSTQGMMNTEAFF.

The chain employs TRBV5-4 and TRBJ1-1, with D uncertain. Germline-derived CDR1 and CDR2 are SGHNT and YYREEE (reference sequence). The V gene lost 4 bases and the J gene lost 4 bases, with 11 bases spanning the gap. The CDR3 has 13 amino acids. The DNA for the CDR3 is TGTGCCAGCAGCCCGAGGGCCCGCACTGAAGCTTTCTTT. Translated: CASSPRARTEAFF.

V gene TRBV2 combines with J gene TRBJ1-4; a possible D gene is TRBD1 (5 bases). Trimming removed 3 bases from V and 6 bases from J, with 11 bases in between. CDR1 SNHLY and CDR2 FYNNEI come from the germline V gene. The CDR3 loop spans 14 amino acids. CDR3: CASSDLGGDEKLFF. The CDR3 DNA reads as TGTGCCAGCAGTGATTTGGGGGGGGATGAAAAACTGTTTTTT.

This clone was seen only a few times. The V call is TRBV19, the J call TRBJ2-7, with TRBD1 matching 9 bases. The V and J ends lost 5 bases and 3 bases, in that order; junction bases with no gene match: 8. Germline-derived CDR1 and CDR2 are LNHDA and SQIVND (reference sequence). This CDR3 contains 15 residues. CDR3 in DNA: TGTGCCAGTAGTGGAACCGGGACAGGGAACTACGAGCAGTACTTC. It yields the protein CASSGTGTGNYEQYF. Full variable domain (missing parts from reference TRBV19 and TRBJ2-7): DGGITQSPKYLFRKEGQNVTLSCEQNLNHDAMYWYRQDPGQGLRLIYYSQIVNDFQKGDIAEGYSVSREKKESFPLTVTSAQKNPTAFYLCASSGTGTGNYEQYFGPGTRLTVT.

This clone was observed once. This rearrangement joins TRBV5-1 to TRBJ2-7; TRBD2 might be the D (6 bases). The V end was cut by 4 bases, the J end by 3 bases, with 11 bases between. CDR3 length equals 13 residues. Germline values: CDR1 SGHRS, CDR2 YFSETQ. CDR3 residues: CASSGTPNYEQYF. The CDR3, as DNA: TGCGCCAGCAGCGGGACTCCAAACTACGAGCAGTACTTC.

This chain connects TRBV6-5 to TRBJ2-3; D possibly corresponds to TRBD2 (6 bases). CDR1 is MNHEY, CDR2 SVGAGI, per germline. The CDR3 sequence is 15 residues long. V lost 5 bases, J lost 3 bases, and 15 bases lay in between. Here the CDR3 reads CASSLSRGITDTQYF. CDR3 DNA sequence: TGTGCCAGCAGTCTCTCACGCGGGATTACAGATACGCAGTATTTT.

The chain uses TRBV11-2 and TRBJ2-2; tentative D call: TRBD2 (5 bases). Trimming removed 5 bases from V and 9 bases from J, with 13 bases in between. The CDR3 runs 13 residues. Germline values: CDR1 SGHAT, CDR2 FQNNGV. The CDR3 loop reads CASSGDPGRELFF. The CDR3 DNA reads TGTGCCAGCAGCGGTGACCCGGGGAGGGAGCTGTTTTTT.

The V call is TRBV30, the J call TRBJ1-2; no clear D gene. The germline gives CDR1 GTSNPN, CDR2 SVGIG (reference sequence). The CDR3 is 13 amino acids. V lost 3 bases to trimming and J lost 6 bases, with 14 bases between them. For the CDR3, the DNA is TGTGCCTGGAGGTCAGAGAGGGCGGATGGCTACACCTTC. Translating gives CAWRSERADGYTF.

The CDR3 sequence: CASSFDWTGSSPLHF. The CDR3 DNA sequence: TGCGCCAGCAGCTTCGATTGGACAGGGAGTTCACCCCTCCACTTT. The rearrangement uses TRBV5-1 and TRBJ1-6; the match to TRBD1 covers 8 bases. This CDR3 has 15 residues. The junction had 7 bases not matched to a gene; V was cut back by 2 bases and J by 9 bases. Germline assignment: CDR1 SGHRS and CDR2 YFSETQ. Combining the CDR3 with reference TRBV5-1 and TRBJ1-6 gives the whole variable domain KAGVTQTPRYLIKTRGQQVTLSCSPISGHRSVSWYQQTPGQGLQFLFEYFSETQRNKGNFPGRFSGRQFSNSRSEMNVSTLELGDSALYLCASSFDWTGSSPLHFGNGTRLTVT.

The chain carries TRBV3-1 (or the pseudogene TRBV3-2) and TRBJ1-2; D possibly corresponds to TRBD1 (5 bases). Germline V gene data show CDR1 as LGHDT and CDR2 as YNNKEL (reference sequence). The length of the CDR3 is 12 residues. With 2 bases removed from V and 6 bases from J, the gap between germline ends came to 7 bases. CDR3 sequence (DNA): TGTGCCAGCAGCCAATCACAGGATGGCTACACCTTC. This translates into CASSQSQDGYTF.

To note about this clone: The same CDR3 can be traced to other DNA sequences in this sample. The rearrangement joins TRBV5-1 to TRBJ1-2; D is possibly TRBD1 (6 bases). There are 13 residues in the CDR3. V was shortened by 0 bases and J by 8 bases, with 11 bases between the two germline ends. Germline V gene sequence: CDR1 SGHRS, CDR2 YFSETQ. CDR3 bases: TGCGCCAGCAGCTTGGCCGGCAGGGGAGGCTACACCTTC. Protein sequence: CASSLAGRGGYTF.

CDR3 nucleotides: TGTGCCAGCAGTTGGGACAGTTCCAATAACTATGGCTACACCTTC. Its translation is CASSWDSSNNYGYTF. The rearrangement uses TRBV6-5 and TRBJ1-2; TRBD1 aligns across 7 bases. The CDR3 runs 15 residues. Germline assignment: CDR1 MNHEY and CDR2 SVGAGI. J lost 1 base, V lost 4 bases, and 6 bases had no gene match.

This chain links TRBV12-1 with TRBJ2-2; TRBD2, the D gene given by the table, was not confirmed from the DNA. TRBV12-1 is a documented pseudogene. CDR3 length: 14 residues. CDR3 sequence: CASSLTSGTGELFF. CDR3 DNA sequence: TGTGCCAGCAGCTTAACTAGCGGGACCGGGGAGCTGTTTTTT.

The chain employs TRBV3-1 (or the pseudogene TRBV3-2) and TRBJ1-6; 8 nucleotides match TRBD1. Germline V gives CDR1 LGHDT, CDR2 YNNKEL (reference sequence). CDR3 size: 14 residues. V lost 4 bases and J lost 8; bases outside the gene matches: 4. The CDR3: CASSRTGLDSPLHF. Here the CDR3 DNA reads TGTGCCAGCAGCCGGACAGGGTTGGATTCACCCCTCCACTTT.